Below are 27 T cell receptor beta chains sequenced from a single sample in a study of shared clonotypes between healthy human individuals. Assay used: immunoSEQ multiplex PCR; TCRdb lists only in-frame clones, some missing. The profile shows about 340,000 clones, around 67% of them singletons. Input material: memory CD4+ T cells sorted from blood. Subset in this sample: CD45RA-negative fraction. The receptors originated from a man aged 25-40 years in good health.

CDR3 residues: CASGNGANVLTF. CDR3 coding DNA: TGTGCCAGCGGTAATGGGGCCAACGTCCTGACTTTC. The chain is built from TRBV9 and TRBJ2-6, with D uncertain. Looked up from germline, CDR1 is SGDLS and CDR2 is YYNGEE. V gave up 7 bases and J gave up 3 bases, with 5 bases separating them. This CDR3 is 12 amino acids long.

The rearrangement links TRBV7-2 to TRBJ1-4; 8 bases line up with TRBD1. CDR1 and CDR2 from the germline V gene are SGHTA and FQGNSA. The V segment lost 0 bases and the J segment 7 bases; nucleotides outside the gene matches: 10. The CDR3 runs 17 residues. DNA of the CDR3: TGTGCCAGCAGCTTAGCGGGGTCCAGGGGGCTAGGTGAAAAACTGTTTTTT. Its protein is CASSLAGSRGLGEKLFF.

This clone was found once. The V gene is TRBV5-4, the J gene TRBJ2-7; no definite D call. Germline V gene data show CDR1 as SGHNT and CDR2 as YYREEE (reference sequence). V was clipped by 10 bases and J by 0 bases, with 14 bases between them. The CDR3 totals 13 residues. As DNA, the CDR3 is TGTGCCGCAAGATTGAGGTACTCCTACGAGCAGTACTTC. Encoded protein: CAARLRYSYEQYF.

The chain uses TRBV14 and TRBJ2-2, with D possibly matching TRBD1 (6 bases). Trimming left V 3 bases short and J 7 bases short, with 15 bases between. In germline, CDR1 is SGHDN, CDR2 FVKESK. CDR3 length equals 15 residues. The CDR3 DNA reads as TGTGCCAGCAGCCACCACACAGGGTACAGCGGGGAGCTGTTTTTT. This codes for CASSHHTGYSGELFF.

The rearrangement joins TRBV19 to TRBJ2-7; D perhaps matches TRBD1 (5 bases). Per the germline V gene, CDR1 is LNHDA and CDR2 is SQIVND (reference sequence). The CDR3 is 13 residues long. V was clipped by 4 bases and J by 5 bases, with 12 bases between them. This chain's CDR3 is CASSKSGPHEQYF. The CDR3 DNA sequence: TGTGCCAGTAGTAAGTCAGGGCCCCACGAGCAGTACTTC.

The chain has TRBV6-1 and TRBJ1-5, with D unclear. Germline V CDR1 and CDR2: MNHNS, SASEGT. The CDR3 consists of 12 residues. Trimming shortened V by 1 base and J by 7 bases, and 5 bases separated the two germline ends. The CDR3: CASSEVTQPQHF. DNA of the CDR3: TGTGCCAGCAGTGAAGTGACCCAGCCCCAGCATTTT.

The rearrangement links TRBV7-6 to TRBJ2-2; 9 bases align to TRBD1. V was pared by 11 bases and J by 4 bases, with 11 bases of the junction left unmatched. The CDR3 extends over 15 amino acids. Per germline, CDR1 SGHVS and CDR2 FNYEAQ. In DNA form, the CDR3 reads TGTGCCTCAGGGGACAGGGCTCGAGTCACCGGGGAGCTGTTTTTT. It encodes CASGDRARVTGELFF.

The genes are TRBV2 and TRBJ2-1; 12 nucleotides line up with TRBD2. V gave up 6 bases and J gave up 6 bases; unmatched junction bases: 15. The CDR3 is 18 amino acids. Germline CDR1 reads SNHLY; CDR2 reads FYNNEI. CDR3 bases: TGTGCCAGCAGGACGGGACTAGCGGGCGGGGGGTCTACCAATGAGCAGTTCTTC. Translating it yields CASRTGLAGGGSTNEQFF.

The chain employs TRBV7-2 and TRBJ1-2; D is possibly TRBD1 (5 bases). The CDR3 is 14 residues long. V was trimmed by 5 bases and J by 6 bases, leaving 16 bases between them. The V gene's germline CDR1 is SGHTA and CDR2 FQGNSA. The CDR3 DNA follows: TGTGCCAGCAGCCCAGGGACCCTACAAAATGGCTACACCTTC. Encoded protein: CASSPGTLQNGYTF.

The chain employs TRBV18 and TRBJ1-2, with TRBD1 identical over 9 bases. CDR1 and CDR2 (germline): KGHSH, LQKENI. CDR3 length: 16 residues. The V segment lost 0 bases and the J segment 8 bases; nucleotides outside the gene matches: 10. CDR3 bases: TGTGCCAGCTCACCACCGGGACAGGGAGCCCCTCGAGGCTACACCTTC. Translation gives CASSPPGQGAPRGYTF.

This clone is a singleton in its sample. The chain couples TRBV19 to TRBJ1-1; D is unclear. Germline CDR1 is LNHDA and CDR2 is SQIVND (reference sequence). The CDR3 extends over 13 amino acids. V lost 5 bases, J lost 4 bases, and 11 bases lay in between. CDR3 bases: TGTGCCAGTAGTCTAGGTAGGGCCACTGAAGCTTTCTTT. Its translation is CASSLGRATEAFF.

This clone has more than one count but fewer than ten. This rearrangement joins TRBV28 to TRBJ2-7; D is perhaps TRBD1 (6 bases). Germline CDR1 reads MDHEN; CDR2 reads SYDVKM. Trimming pared 7 bases from V and 0 bases from J, leaving 19 bases between. This CDR3 has 16 residues. The CDR3 is CASIPLPARGSYEQYF. CDR3 nucleotide sequence: TGTGCCAGCATCCCTCTCCCCGCCAGGGGCTCCTACGAGCAGTACTTC.

This chain uses TRBV11-2 with TRBJ1-5; the D gene is possibly TRBD1 (6 bases). Per the germline V gene, CDR1 is SGHAT and CDR2 is FQNNGV. The germline V and J ends were trimmed by 1 base and 3 bases, with 10 bases remaining between them. The CDR3 length is 15 residues. The CDR3: CASSLGSGANQPQHF. CDR3 in DNA: TGTGCCAGCAGCTTAGGATCAGGGGCCAATCAGCCCCAGCATTTT.

The chain employs TRBV19 and TRBJ1-2; D ambiguous. There are 14 residues in the CDR3. Germline CDR1 LNHDA, CDR2 SQIVND (reference sequence). V was shortened by 5 bases and J by 7 bases, with 17 bases between the two germline ends. The CDR3 nucleotides are TGTGCCAGTAGTGTCGGAAATCTACCGGGTGGCTACACCTTC. Its translation is CASSVGNLPGGYTF.

The chain recombines TRBV29-1 with TRBJ1-4; D is uncertain. CDR1 and CDR2 from the germline V gene are SQVTM and ANQGSEA. This CDR3 has 11 amino acids. CDR3 sequence: CTATTNEKLFF. CDR3 in DNA: TGCACCGCTACAACTAATGAAAAACTGTTTTTT.

J is TRBJ2-1 and V is TRBV5-1, with D possibly being TRBD2 (6 bases). This CDR3 region has 15 residues. The germline CDR1 and CDR2 sequences are SGHRS and YFSETQ. Trimming removed 7 bases at V and 3 bases at J, with 17 bases between. CDR3 amino acids: CASGTGGANYNEQFF. The CDR3, as DNA: TGCGCCAGCGGAACGGGCGGGGCCAACTACAATGAGCAGTTCTTC.

This CDR3 reads CASSLVATDTQYF. The CDR3 nucleotides are TGCGCCAGCAGCTTAGTTGCCACAGATACGCAGTATTTT. The J gene is TRBJ2-3, the V gene TRBV5-1, with D unresolved. The germline V and J ends were trimmed by 2 bases and 2 bases, with 6 bases remaining between them. The CDR3 runs 13 residues. Germline CDR1 and CDR2: SGHRS and YFSETQ.

This clone was seen only a few times. CDR3 protein: CASSLDGVNSNQPQHF. Here the CDR3 DNA reads TGTGCCAGCAGCTTAGATGGGGTAAATAGCAATCAGCCCCAGCATTTT. The chain links TRBV7-2 to TRBJ1-5; D unresolved. The V gene's germline CDR1 is SGHTA and CDR2 FQGNSA. Trimming took 1 base from V and 0 from J, leaving 10 bases between them. The CDR3 has 16 amino acids.

This sequence joins TRBV5-6 and TRBJ2-7; the D is unclear. With 4 bases removed from V and 6 bases from J, the gap between germline ends came to 11 bases. Germline-derived CDR1 and CDR2 are SGHDT and YYEEEE. The CDR3 totals 12 residues. This CDR3 is CASSPFGAEQYF. CDR3 nucleotides: TGTGCCAGCAGCCCCTTCGGCGCCGAGCAGTACTTC. The full variable domain, with the rest looked up from reference TRBV5-6 and TRBJ2-7, is DAGVTQSPTHLIKTRGQQVTLRCSPKSGHDTVSWYQQALGQGPQFIFQYYEEEERQRGNFPDRFSGHQFPNYSSELNVNALLLGDSALYLCASSPFGAEQYFGPGTRLTVT.

The chain carries TRBV6-1 and TRBJ1-2, with a tentative D call TRBD1 (5 bases). V gave up 3 bases and J gave up 8 bases, with 7 bases separating them. CDR3 length: 11 amino acids. CDR1 and CDR2 (germline): MNHNS, SASEGT. In DNA form, the CDR3 reads TGTGCCAGCAGTGATTCAGGGGGCTACACCTTC. It translates to CASSDSGGYTF.

The chain employs TRBV7-9 and TRBJ2-5, with 10 nucleotides matching TRBD1. This CDR3 region has 16 residues. Trimming took 0 bases from V and 5 from J; bases not matched to a gene: 6. Per the germline V gene, CDR1 is SEHNR and CDR2 is FQNEAQ (reference sequence). The CDR3 protein is CASSLAPGQGLETQYF. As DNA, the CDR3 is TGTGCCAGCAGCTTAGCACCGGGACAGGGGTTGGAGACCCAGTACTTC. Variable domain in full (rest from reference TRBV7-9 and TRBJ2-5): DTGVSQNPRHKITKRGQNVTFRCDPISEHNRLYWYRQTLGQGPEFLTYFQNEAQLEKSRLLSDRFSAERPKGSFSTLEIQRTEQGDSAMYLCASSLAPGQGLETQYFGPGTRLLVL.

The genes are TRBV29-1 and TRBJ2-5, with D unclear. CDR1 is SQVTM and CDR2 is ANQGSEA in the germline V gene. This CDR3 spans 10 amino acids. Deletions cut 7 bases from V and 2 bases from J, with 5 bases between. DNA of the CDR3: TGCAGCGCCGGTCAAGAGACCCAGTACTTC. Encoded protein: CSAGQETQYF. The full variable domain, rest sourced from reference TRBV29-1 and TRBJ2-5, is SAVISQKPSRDICQRGTSLTIQCQVDSQVTMMFWYRQQPGQSLTLIATANQGSEATYESGFVIDKFPISRPNLTFSTLTVSNMSPEDSSIYLCSAGQETQYFGPGTRLLVL.

In this sample, this clone turned up a few times. This chain uses TRBV18 with TRBJ1-2, with 7 bases fitting TRBD1. Germline assignment: CDR1 KGHSH and CDR2 LQKENI. The CDR3 has 14 amino acids. V was clipped by 3 bases and J by 2 bases; unmatched bases: 3. CDR3 nucleotides: TGTGCCAGCTCACCCCAGACAGGGAACTATGGCTACACCTTC. Protein sequence: CASSPQTGNYGYTF.

The V and J genes are TRBV18 and TRBJ1-2, with 7 bases fitting TRBD1. The V and J ends lost 3 bases and 1 base, in that order; junction bases with no gene match: 8. Germline CDR1 is KGHSH and CDR2 is LQKENI. The CDR3 length is 16 residues. CDR3 coding DNA: TGTGCCAGCTCACCCGGCTTGGGACAGCTTAACTATGGCTACACCTTC. Amino acid sequence: CASSPGLGQLNYGYTF.

The chain carries TRBV29-1 and TRBJ2-6, with 9 bases lining up with TRBD1. The V and J ends lost 2 bases and 2 bases, in that order; junction bases with no gene match: 4. CDR1 and CDR2 (germline): SQVTM, ANQGSEA. The length of the CDR3 is 16 residues. CDR3 region: CSVEWGQGTGANVLTF. DNA of the CDR3: TGCAGCGTTGAATGGGGACAGGGCACTGGGGCCAACGTCCTGACTTTC.

This chain joins TRBV2 and TRBJ2-1; 8 nucleotides agree with TRBD2. J gave up 5 bases and V 0 bases, and 3 bases lay outside the gene matches. The germline V gene has CDR1 SNHLY and CDR2 FYNNEI. The CDR3 contains 15 residues. This CDR3 is CASSEARGANNEQFF. The CDR3 nucleotides read TGTGCCAGCAGTGAAGCGCGGGGGGCCAACAATGAGCAGTTCTTC.

This clone showed up just once. The gene calls are TRBV5-1 and TRBJ2-5; 7 bases line up with TRBD2. Germline V CDR1 and CDR2: SGHRS, YFSETQ. This CDR3 contains 14 residues. The V gene end was trimmed by 5 bases and the J gene end by 5 bases; junction bases not matched to a gene: 9. CDR3 amino acids: CASSLPGGAETQYF. In DNA form, the CDR3 reads TGCGCCAGCAGTCTGCCGGGGGGAGCGGAGACCCAGTACTTC.